The 10 T cell receptor beta chains reported below all come from one sample, sequenced in a study of blood T cell repertoires in COVID-19. Repertoires were generated with immunoSEQ multiplex PCR, while TCRdb's copy carries only in-frame clones and drops some. This sample has 150,000 to 200,000 clones, with about 90% found just once. Sequencing input: PBMCs or T cells enriched from blood (not recorded which). These receptor sequences come from a human donor with acute COVID-19. The donor label of this sample is uncertain.

This clone was recorded only once. The chain joins TRBV4-1 to TRBJ1-2; TRBD1 agrees at 12 bases. This CDR3 has 15 amino acids. J was trimmed by 7 bases and V by 1 base; bases with no gene match: 4. Germline CDR1 MGHRA, CDR2 YSYEKL. This CDR3 is CASSQGGTGGFGYTF. The CDR3 DNA is TGCGCCAGCAGCCAAGGGGGGACAGGGGGCTTTGGCTACACCTTC.

The J gene is TRBJ2-5, the V gene TRBV5-1; 16 nucleotides line up with TRBD2. Germline CDR1 SGHRS, CDR2 YFSETQ. The CDR3 extends over 18 amino acids. V shed 1 base and J 3 bases; nucleotides not matched to a gene: 6. The CDR3 region has the DNA TGCGCCAGCAGCTTGCCCGGGACTAGCGGGGGGGGAGAAGAGACCCAGTACTTC. Translation gives CASSLPGTSGGGEETQYF.

This chain connects TRBV2 to TRBJ2-2; 12 bases map to TRBD2. The CDR3 sequence is 16 residues long. Germline CDR1 is SNHLY and CDR2 is FYNNEI. The junction had 3 bases not matched to a gene; V was cut back by 6 bases and J by 1 base. The CDR3 nucleotides are TGTGCCAGCAGCGTGACTAGCGGGGGGAACACCGGGGAGCTGTTTTTT. Translating gives CASSVTSGGNTGELFF.

This clone occurred once. The chain uses TRBV7-2 and TRBJ2-7; 7 bases line up with TRBD1. V dropped 5 bases and J dropped 1; count of bases not matched to a gene: 8. Looked up from germline, CDR1 is SGHTA and CDR2 is FQGNSA. The CDR3 runs 15 residues. The CDR3 is CASSPTPGQSYEQYF. Written as DNA, the CDR3 is TGTGCCAGCAGCCCAACGCCGGGACAGTCCTACGAGCAGTACTTC.

The gene calls are TRBV30 and TRBJ2-3, with D possibly TRBD2 on 5 matching bases. V lost 2 bases, J lost 5 bases, and 8 bases lay in between. Germline CDR1 is GTSNPN and CDR2 is SVGIG (reference sequence). The CDR3 loop spans 12 amino acids. The CDR3: CAWSTGIDTQYF. As DNA, the CDR3 is TGTGCCTGGAGTACGGGAATAGATACGCAGTATTTT.

The chain is built from TRBV18 and TRBJ1-1, with D possibly matching TRBD1 (5 bases). The germline V gene encodes CDR1 KGHSH and CDR2 LQKENI. CDR3 length equals 16 residues. Trimming left V 2 bases short and J 4 bases short, with 17 bases between. The CDR3 bases are TGTGCCAGCTCACCAGTTCCGGACGATAGGGGCACTGAAGCTTTCTTT. Its translation is CASSPVPDDRGTEAFF.

The rearrangement joins TRBV27 to TRBJ2-1, with D perhaps TRBD2 (6 bases). The ends were cut back, 5 bases at V and 0 bases at J, with 14 bases in the middle. The germline gives CDR1 MNHEY, CDR2 SMNVEV (reference sequence). This CDR3 is 16 amino acids long. This chain's CDR3 is CASSPLAGSSYNEQFF. The CDR3 DNA sequence: TGTGCCAGCAGTCCCCTGGCGGGGAGCTCCTACAATGAGCAGTTCTTC.

V is TRBV7-8 and J is TRBJ2-1; 9 nucleotides agree with TRBD2. Trimming at V came to 2 bases and at J to 4 bases, leaving 0 bases not matched to a gene. The germline V gene encodes CDR1 SGHVS and CDR2 FQNEAQ. The CDR3 contains 14 residues. In DNA, the CDR3 is TGTGCCAGCAGCTTACTAGCGGGATACAATGAGCAGTTCTTC. Amino acids: CASSLLAGYNEQFF.

The chain employs TRBV19 and TRBJ1-1, with TRBD1 matching 9 bases. Germline V CDR1 and CDR2: LNHDA, SQIVND (reference sequence). V lost 3 bases and J lost 4; bases outside the gene matches: 3. The CDR3 length is 14 residues. The CDR3 loop reads CASSMGQGSTEAFF. The CDR3 DNA sequence: TGTGCCAGTAGTATGGGACAGGGAAGCACTGAAGCTTTCTTT.

This chain connects TRBV7-6 to TRBJ2-7; TRBD1 matches at 9 bases. J lost 3 bases, V lost 5 bases, and 11 bases had no gene match. Germline CDR1 is SGHVS and CDR2 is FNYEAQ. The CDR3 sequence is 16 residues long. CDR3 coding DNA: TGTGCCAGCAGCCGCCGGACAGGGGACGCGGGCTACGAGCAGTACTTC. Residues: CASSRRTGDAGYEQYF. Filled out from reference TRBV7-6 and TRBJ2-7, the complete variable domain reads GAGVSQSPRYKVTKRGQDVALRCDPISGHVSLYWYRQALGQGPEFLTYFNYEAQQDKSGLPNDRFSAERPEGSISTLTIQRTEQRDSAMYRCASSRRTGDAGYEQYFGPGTRLTVT.